This TCR beta chain was sequenced in a study of T cell clonotyping in hematopoietic cell transplantation. General study results and limits: No sorting was done, leaving CD4 and CD8 contributions mixed. Broader posttransplant TCR repertoire diversity was predicted by graft donor and pretransplant recipient Inverse Simpson Index values. Few recipient clonotypes overlapped donors; over 95% were de novo at given depth. Pathologically expanded recipient clonotypes increased progressively from day 30 to day 180 as diversity fell.

CDR1 is SNHLY and CDR2 is FYNNEI in the germline V gene. CDR3 length: 13 residues. V shed 4 bases and J shed 6 bases, with 11 bases lying between them. The method was immunoSEQ multiplex PCR; TCRdb's version includes in-frame clones alone and lacks a portion of them. The sample lists some 30,000 clones, almost 96% seen once, with roughly 1.4% in the top ten. Only one count was recorded for this clone. What it binds is unknown. The chain is built from TRBV2 and TRBJ2-3; a weak D match, TRBD2 (6 bases). This clonotype was sampled from a man between 50 and 59 years old in good health. Some clones in this sample may be carry-over from other donors' samples. Sequencing was performed on peripheral blood mononuclear cells. The CDR3 coding sequence is TGTGCCAGCAGTGCGGGGGATGAGGATACGCAGTATTTT. Protein: CASSAGDEDTQYF.